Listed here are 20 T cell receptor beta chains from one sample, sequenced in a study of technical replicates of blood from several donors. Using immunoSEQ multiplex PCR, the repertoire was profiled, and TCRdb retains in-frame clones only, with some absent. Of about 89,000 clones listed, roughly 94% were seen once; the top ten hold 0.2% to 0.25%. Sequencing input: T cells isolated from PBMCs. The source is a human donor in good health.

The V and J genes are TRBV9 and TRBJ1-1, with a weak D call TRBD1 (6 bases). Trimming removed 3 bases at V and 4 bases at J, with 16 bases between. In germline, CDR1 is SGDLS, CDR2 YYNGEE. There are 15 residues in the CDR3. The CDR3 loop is CASSGKTGLGTEAFF. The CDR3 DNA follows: TGTGCCAGCAGCGGAAAAACAGGGCTGGGCACTGAAGCTTTCTTT.

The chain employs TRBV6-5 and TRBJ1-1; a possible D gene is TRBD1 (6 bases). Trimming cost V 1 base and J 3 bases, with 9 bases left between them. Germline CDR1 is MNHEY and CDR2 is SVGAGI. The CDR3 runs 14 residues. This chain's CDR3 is CASSYYPGDTEAFF. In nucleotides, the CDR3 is TGTGCCAGCAGTTACTACCCAGGGGACACTGAAGCTTTCTTT.

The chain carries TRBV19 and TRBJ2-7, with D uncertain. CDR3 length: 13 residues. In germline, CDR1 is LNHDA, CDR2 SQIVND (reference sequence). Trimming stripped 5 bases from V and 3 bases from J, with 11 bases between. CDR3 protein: CASSAQKDYEQYF. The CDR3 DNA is TGTGCCAGTAGTGCCCAGAAAGACTACGAGCAGTACTTC. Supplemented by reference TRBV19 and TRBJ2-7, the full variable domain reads DGGITQSPKYLFRKEGQNVTLSCEQNLNHDAMYWYRQDPGQGLRLIYYSQIVNDFQKGDIAEGYSVSREKKESFPLTVTSAQKNPTAFYLCASSAQKDYEQYFGPGTRLTVT.

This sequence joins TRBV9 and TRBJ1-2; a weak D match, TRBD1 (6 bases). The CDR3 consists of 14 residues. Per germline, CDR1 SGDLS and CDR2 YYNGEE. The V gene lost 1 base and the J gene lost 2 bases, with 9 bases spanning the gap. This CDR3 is CASSVQTGNYGYTF. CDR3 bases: TGTGCCAGCAGCGTACAAACAGGGAACTATGGCTACACCTTC.

The chain's CDR3 is CASSEAGAYNEQFF. The CDR3 DNA reads TGTGCCAGCAGTGAAGCGGGAGCCTACAATGAGCAGTTCTTC. The J gene is TRBJ2-1, the V gene TRBV6-4, with 8 bases lining up with TRBD2. CDR1 and CDR2 (germline): MRHNA, SNTAGT. Trimming removed 3 bases from V and 2 bases from J; junction bases left unmatched: 0. The CDR3 is made up of 14 amino acids.

This CDR3 reads CASSQASGYTGELFF. CDR3 in DNA: TGCGCCAGCAGTCAGGCTAGCGGATACACCGGGGAGCTGTTTTTT. V usage is TRBV10-1 and J usage is TRBJ2-2, with TRBD2 matching 7 bases. The CDR3 spans 15 residues. V was pared by 5 bases and J by 3 bases, with 6 bases of the junction left unmatched. Germline V gives CDR1 WNHNN, CDR2 SYGVQD (reference sequence).

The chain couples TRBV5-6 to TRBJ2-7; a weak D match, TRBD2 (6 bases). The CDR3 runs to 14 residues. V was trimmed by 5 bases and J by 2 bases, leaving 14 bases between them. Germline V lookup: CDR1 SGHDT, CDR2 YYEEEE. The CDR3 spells CASRALAATYEQYF. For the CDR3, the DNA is TGTGCCAGCAGGGCTTTAGCGGCCACCTACGAGCAGTACTTC.

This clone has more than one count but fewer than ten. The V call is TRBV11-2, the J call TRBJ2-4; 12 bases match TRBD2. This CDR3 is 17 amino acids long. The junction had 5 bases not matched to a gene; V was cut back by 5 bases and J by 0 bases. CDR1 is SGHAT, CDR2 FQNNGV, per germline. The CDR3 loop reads CASSSGLAGSAKNIQYF. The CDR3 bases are TGTGCCAGCAGCAGCGGACTAGCGGGATCAGCCAAAAACATTCAGTACTTC.

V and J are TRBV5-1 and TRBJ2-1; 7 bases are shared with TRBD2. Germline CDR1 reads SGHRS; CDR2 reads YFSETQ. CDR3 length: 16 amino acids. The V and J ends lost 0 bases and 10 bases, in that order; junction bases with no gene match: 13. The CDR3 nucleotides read TGCGCCAGCAGCTTGGGCCTGGGTAGCGGGCGAATCGAGCAGTTCTTC. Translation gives CASSLGLGSGRIEQFF.

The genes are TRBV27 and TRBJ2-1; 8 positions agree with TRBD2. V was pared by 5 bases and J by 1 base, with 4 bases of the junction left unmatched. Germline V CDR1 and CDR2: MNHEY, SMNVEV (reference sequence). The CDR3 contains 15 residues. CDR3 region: CASSPGTRSYNEQFF. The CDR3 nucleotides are TGTGCCAGCAGTCCAGGGACTAGATCCTACAATGAGCAGTTCTTC.

The CDR3 is CTSRLTSPSGSYEQYF. The CDR3 nucleotides are TGCACCAGCAGACTTACGAGTCCTAGCGGCTCCTACGAGCAGTACTTC. V gene TRBV1 combines with J gene TRBJ2-7; the table names TRBD2, a call not compared with the DNA. TRBV1 is a known pseudogene. CDR3 length equals 16 residues.

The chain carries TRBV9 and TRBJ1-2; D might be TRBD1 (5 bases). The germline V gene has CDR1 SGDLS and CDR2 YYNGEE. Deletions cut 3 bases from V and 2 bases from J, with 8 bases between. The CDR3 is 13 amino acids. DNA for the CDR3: TGTGCCAGCAGCGCCCGGGGGAACTATGGCTACACCTTC. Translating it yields CASSARGNYGYTF.

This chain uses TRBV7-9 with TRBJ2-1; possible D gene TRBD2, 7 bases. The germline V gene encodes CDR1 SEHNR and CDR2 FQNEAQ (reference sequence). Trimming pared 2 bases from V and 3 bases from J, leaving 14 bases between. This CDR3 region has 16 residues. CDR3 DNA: TGTGCCAGCAGCTTATATTCGGGGGGCCTCTACAATGAGCAGTTCTTC. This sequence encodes CASSLYSGGLYNEQFF. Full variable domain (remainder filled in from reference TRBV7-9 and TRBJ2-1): DTGVSQNPRHKITKRGQNVTFRCDPISEHNRLYWYRQTLGQGPEFLTYFQNEAQLEKSRLLSDRFSAERPKGSFSTLEIQRTEQGDSAMYLCASSLYSGGLYNEQFFGPGTRLTVL.

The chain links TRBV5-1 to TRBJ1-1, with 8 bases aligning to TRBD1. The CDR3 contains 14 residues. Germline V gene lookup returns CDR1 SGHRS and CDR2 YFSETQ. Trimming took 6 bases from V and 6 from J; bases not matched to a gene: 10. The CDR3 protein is CASNRGQGGSEAFF. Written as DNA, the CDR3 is TGCGCCAGCAATAGAGGACAGGGTGGTTCTGAAGCTTTCTTT.

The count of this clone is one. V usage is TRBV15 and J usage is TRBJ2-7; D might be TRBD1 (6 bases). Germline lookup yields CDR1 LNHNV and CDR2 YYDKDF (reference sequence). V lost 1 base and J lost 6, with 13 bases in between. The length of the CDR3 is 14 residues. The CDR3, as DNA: TGTGCCACCAGCAGAGCTCAGGGGTTGATCGAGCAGTACTTC. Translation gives CATSRAQGLIEQYF. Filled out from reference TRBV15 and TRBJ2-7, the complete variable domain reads DAMVIQNPRYQVTQFGKPVTLSCSQTLNHNVMYWYQQKSSQAPKLLFHYYDKDFNNEADTPDNFQSRRPNTSFCFLDIRSPGLGDTAMYLCATSRAQGLIEQYFGPGTRLTVT.

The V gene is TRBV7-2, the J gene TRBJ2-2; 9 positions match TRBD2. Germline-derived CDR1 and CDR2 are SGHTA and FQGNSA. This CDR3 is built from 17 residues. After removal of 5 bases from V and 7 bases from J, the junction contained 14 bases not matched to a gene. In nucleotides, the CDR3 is TGTGCCAGCAGCATTAGTAGCGGGAGCCAACGAAGCGGGGAGCTGTTTTTT. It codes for CASSISSGSQRSGELFF.

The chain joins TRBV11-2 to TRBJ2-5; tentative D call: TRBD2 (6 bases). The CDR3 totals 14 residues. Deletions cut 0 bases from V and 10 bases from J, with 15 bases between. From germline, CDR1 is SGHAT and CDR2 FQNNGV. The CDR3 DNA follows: TGTGCCAGCAGCTTAGATCCTCGGCGGGGAGACCAGTACTTC. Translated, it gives CASSLDPRRGDQYF.

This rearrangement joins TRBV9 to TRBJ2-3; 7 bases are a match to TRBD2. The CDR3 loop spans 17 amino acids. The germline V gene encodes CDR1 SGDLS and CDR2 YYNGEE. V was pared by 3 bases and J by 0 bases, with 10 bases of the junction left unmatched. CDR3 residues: CASSAEWGGTSTDTQYF. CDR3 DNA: TGTGCCAGCAGCGCAGAGTGGGGGGGAACTAGCACAGATACGCAGTATTTT.

The CDR3 region has the DNA TGTGCCAGTAGTATAGTAAATTCCAGGGGGAATGGCTACACCTTC. Encoded protein: CASSIVNSRGNGYTF. The V call is TRBV19, the J call TRBJ1-2; 7 nucleotides agree with TRBD1. Trimming took 1 base from V and 6 from J; bases not matched to a gene: 8. Germline CDR1 is LNHDA and CDR2 is SQIVND (reference sequence). This CDR3 has 15 residues.

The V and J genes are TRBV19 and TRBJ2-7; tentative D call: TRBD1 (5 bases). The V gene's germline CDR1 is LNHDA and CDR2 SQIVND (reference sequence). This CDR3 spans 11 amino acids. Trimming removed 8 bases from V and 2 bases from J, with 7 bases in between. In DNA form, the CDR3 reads TGTGCCAGTTCCAGGGCCTACGAGCAGTACTTC. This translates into CASSRAYEQYF. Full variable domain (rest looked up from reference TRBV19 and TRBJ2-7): DGGITQSPKYLFRKEGQNVTLSCEQNLNHDAMYWYRQDPGQGLRLIYYSQIVNDFQKGDIAEGYSVSREKKESFPLTVTSAQKNPTAFYLCASSRAYEQYFGPGTRLTVT.